These T cell receptor beta chains were read from a single sample in a study of beta chain features in type 1 diabetes. Generated by immunoSEQ multiplex PCR, the TCRdb table keeps only in-frame clones and is missing some. The table includes approximately 470,000 clones, approximately 30% detected once. What was sequenced was naive CD4+ T cells from blood. Source of these receptors: a man between 18 and 29 years old in good health. Both conserved end residues are part of each CDR3. A D gene is named only where the DNA matches it firmly. The size field is filled for only some rows; it gives once, few, many or a size class.

v_call,d_call,j_call,clone_size,cdr3_aa,cdr3_nt
TRBV10-3,.,TRBJ2-3,few,CAISESGFGSTDTQYF,TGTGCCATCAGTGAGTCCGGATTCGGGAGCACAGATACGCAGTATTTT
TRBV7-8,TRBD1,TRBJ1-2,once,CASSFGQGINYGYTF,TGTGCCAGCAGCTTCGGACAGGGAATCAACTATGGCTACACCTTC
TRBV29-1,.,TRBJ2-1,.,CSADKNYNEQFF,TGCAGCGCTGACAAGAACTACAATGAGCAGTTCTTC
TRBV2,TRBD1,TRBJ1-2,.,CASRSGTDSYTF,TGTGCCAGCAGGTCCGGGACAGACAGCTACACCTTC
TRBV9,.,TRBJ2-5,few,CASSVGRGETQYF,TGTGCCAGCAGCGTAGGACGCGGAGAGACCCAGTACTTC
TRBV28,TRBD1,TRBJ1-5,.,CASSPTGGSNQPQHF,TGTGCCAGCAGTCCAACAGGGGGAAGCAATCAGCCCCAGCATTTT
TRBV5-1,TRBD2,TRBJ2-1,few,CASSSLYSGRAQEQFF,TGCGCCAGCAGCTCACTATATAGCGGGAGGGCCCAGGAGCAGTTCTTC
TRBV9,TRBD1,TRBJ1-2,.,CASSPTGQAYGYTF,TGTGCCAGCAGCCCGACGGGACAGGCGTATGGCTACACCTTC
TRBV2,TRBD2,TRBJ2-1,.,CASSEAGGDEQFF,TGTGCCAGCAGTGAAGCGGGAGGGGATGAGCAGTTCTTC
TRBV7-3,TRBD1,TRBJ2-1,.,CASSSLGQGAYNEQFF,TGTGCCAGCAGCTCCTTAGGACAGGGGGCTTACAATGAGCAGTTCTTC
TRBV30,.,TRBJ2-7,.,CAWSLYRNYEQYF,TGTGCCTGGAGTCTGTACAGGAACTACGAGCAGTACTTC
TRBV30,.,TRBJ1-1,.,CAWSGQVVGAFF,TGTGCCTGGAGTGGTCAGGTTGTCGGGGCTTTCTTT
TRBV7-2,.,TRBJ1-4,.,CASSPQIGSGEKLFF,TGTGCCAGCAGCCCGCAAATAGGGAGCGGGGAAAAACTGTTTTTT
TRBV10-3,TRBD2,TRBJ2-1,few,CAIRAGGLNEQFF,TGTGCCATCCGAGCGGGAGGATTGAATGAGCAGTTCTTC
TRBV6-1,TRBD2,TRBJ2-1,few,CASSVPTLLAGGYNEQFF,TGTGCCAGCAGTGTCCCCACACTACTAGCGGGAGGGTACAATGAGCAGTTCTTC
TRBV4-2,TRBD2,TRBJ2-5,.,CASSFRLAGEETQYF,TGTGCCAGCAGCTTCCGACTAGCGGGAGAAGAGACCCAGTACTTC
TRBV5-1,.,TRBJ1-2,.,CASSPRDFSGYTF,TGCGCCAGCAGCCCCCGGGACTTCTCTGGCTACACCTTC
TRBV11-2,.,TRBJ2-3,.,CASSLASQPSTDTQYF,TGTGCCAGCAGCTTAGCGTCTCAGCCAAGCACAGATACGCAGTATTTT
TRBV2,TRBD2,TRBJ2-3,few,CASPRTSGDRTDTQYF,TGTGCCAGCCCAAGGACTAGCGGGGACCGCACAGATACGCAGTATTTT
TRBV30,.,TRBJ2-5,once,CALQGVETQYF,TGTGCCTTACAGGGTGTGGAGACCCAGTACTTC
TRBV30,.,TRBJ1-4,.,CAWGPMKGEKLFF,TGTGCCTGGGGACCGATGAAGGGTGAAAAACTGTTTTTT
TRBV4-1,.,TRBJ2-2,.,CASSQGTITGELFF,TGCGCCAGCAGCCAGGGGACAATCACCGGGGAGCTGTTTTTT
TRBV28,.,TRBJ2-1,.,CASSRPTSRSSYNEQFF,TGTGCCAGCAGCCGGCCAACTAGCCGTAGTTCCTACAATGAGCAGTTCTTC
TRBV25-1,.,TRBJ1-2,few,CASSESGTGYGYTF,TGTGCCAGCAGTGAATCGGGGACGGGCTATGGCTACACCTTC
TRBV9,.,TRBJ2-5,.,CASSVDSKETQYF,TGTGCCAGCAGCGTAGATTCGAAAGAGACCCAGTACTTC
TRBV29-1,TRBD1,TRBJ2-7,few,CSARTGTAYEQYF,TGCAGCGCCCGAACCGGGACAGCCTACGAGCAGTACTTC
TRBV6-6,.,TRBJ2-1,few,CATGTQPDNEQFF,TGTGCCACGGGGACCCAACCGGACAATGAGCAGTTCTTC
TRBV10-3,.,TRBJ2-1,few,CAISEEALYNEQFF,TGTGCCATCAGTGAAGAGGCCCTCTACAATGAGCAGTTCTTC
TRBV5-1,.,TRBJ2-3,.,CASSPDISGSTDTQYF,TGCGCCAGCAGCCCTGATATTTCCGGGAGCACAGATACGCAGTATTTT
TRBV7-9,.,TRBJ2-1,few,CASSLERANSYNEQFF,TGTGCCAGCAGCTTAGAGAGGGCTAACTCCTACAATGAGCAGTTCTTC
TRBV29-1,.,TRBJ2-3,few,CSVGLASTDTQYF,TGCAGCGTTGGTCTAGCTAGCACAGATACGCAGTATTTT
TRBV25-1,.,TRBJ2-5,.,CASSDRVQTQYF,TGTGCCAGCAGTGACAGGGTGCAGACCCAGTACTTC
TRBV5-1,.,TRBJ2-5,once,CASSFGLETQYF,TGCGCCAGCAGCTTTGGGCTGGAGACCCAGTACTTC
TRBV7-2,TRBD2,TRBJ2-1,.,CASSSQRDRHNEQFF,TGTGCCAGCAGCTCGCAGCGGGATCGGCACAATGAGCAGTTCTTC
TRBV5-4,TRBD2,TRBJ2-1,few,CASTYWGGRNEQFF,TGTGCCAGCACCTATTGGGGAGGGCGTAATGAGCAGTTCTTC
TRBV6-1,.,TRBJ2-3,.,CASRRGGIVDTQYF,TGTGCCAGCAGAAGAGGAGGGATAGTAGATACGCAGTATTTT
TRBV5-4,TRBD2,TRBJ2-1,.,CASRVGLAGLSYNEQFF,TGTGCCAGCAGGGTGGGACTAGCGGGTCTTTCCTACAATGAGCAGTTCTTC
TRBV7-9,TRBD1,TRBJ2-3,once,CASSGYRGSTDTQYF,TGTGCCAGCAGCGGGTACAGGGGGAGCACAGATACGCAGTATTTT
TRBV30,TRBD2,TRBJ2-2,.,CASAGLGSGELFF,TGTGCCTCAGCGGGACTAGGATCCGGGGAGCTGTTTTTT
TRBV30,.,TRBJ1-4,few,CAWRETGNEKLFF,TGTGCCTGGAGGGAGACGGGAAATGAAAAACTGTTTTTT
TRBV29-1,.,TRBJ1-3,few,CSVVGVAGNTIYF,TGCAGCGTTGTGGGAGTAGCTGGAAACACCATATATTTT
TRBV11-2,.,TRBJ2-5,.,CASSYRGAGETQYF,TGTGCCAGCAGCTACAGGGGAGCGGGAGAGACCCAGTACTTC
TRBV30,TRBD2,TRBJ2-3,.,CAWSVRTSGVSTDTQYF,TGTGCCTGGAGTGTAAGGACTAGCGGGGTGAGCACAGATACGCAGTATTTT
TRBV7-2,TRBD2,TRBJ2-3,.,CASSSTSGNGDTQYF,TGTGCCAGCAGCTCCACTAGCGGGAACGGGGATACGCAGTATTTT
TRBV7-9,.,TRBJ2-7,.,CASTSGETYEQYF,TGTGCCAGCACCTCCGGGGAGACCTACGAGCAGTACTTC
TRBV4-3,TRBD2,TRBJ2-1,.,CASSLFSGRNEQFF,TGCGCCAGCAGCCTTTTTAGCGGGAGGAATGAGCAGTTCTTC
TRBV5-6,TRBD1,TRBJ2-2,.,CASSLVGGVRTGELFF,TGTGCCAGCAGCTTGGTAGGGGGCGTTCGCACCGGGGAGCTGTTTTTT
TRBV7-2,TRBD1,TRBJ2-1,few,CASSLAGSGQGLYNEQFF,TGTGCCAGCAGCTTGGCTGGATCAGGACAGGGGTTGTACAATGAGCAGTTCTTC
TRBV5-1,.,TRBJ1-1,few,CASSPSGDGTEAFF,TGCGCCAGCAGCCCGTCGGGGGACGGCACTGAAGCTTTCTTT
TRBV29-1,.,TRBJ1-2,.,CSVVTGSHGYTF,TGCAGCGTTGTCACAGGAAGTCATGGCTACACCTTC
TRBV30,.,TRBJ2-5,.,CAGGLGETQYF,TGTGCCGGGGGACTGGGAGAGACCCAGTACTTC
TRBV7-2,.,TRBJ2-1,few,CASSLAGWVQHEQFF,TGTGCCAGCAGCTTAGCGGGCTGGGTGCAACATGAGCAGTTCTTC
TRBV30,.,TRBJ2-2,.,CAWSVLAVTGELFF,TGTGCCTGGAGTGTACTGGCCGTTACCGGGGAGCTGTTTTTT